This T cell receptor beta chain was sequenced for a study of response to subunit inactivated influenza vaccine. Study-level findings and limits: Seasonal influenza vaccination, on each occasion, was suggested by the authors to recruit few new T cells.

CDR1 and CDR2 (germline): MNHEY, SVGAGI. V trimming: 4 bases; J trimming: 10 bases; junction bases outside the gene matches: 6. This CDR3 is 12 amino acids long. Each CDR3 protein is one row after TCRdb ran MiXCR on the RT-PCR reads. In the table there are 860,000 or so distinct CDR3 sequences, around 20% of which are singletons. With respect to this clonotype: Its antigen is unidentified.

This sequence originates from a man aged 45-65 years who received an inactivated influenza vaccine. The chain combines TRBV6-5 with TRBJ1-1, with TRBD1 matching 7 bases. This sample comprised PBMCs from blood, obtained 4 to 6 days after vaccination. As DNA, the CDR3 is TGTGCCAGCAGTTCTCGAACAGGGGTAGCTTTCTTT. It yields the protein CASSSRTGVAFF.